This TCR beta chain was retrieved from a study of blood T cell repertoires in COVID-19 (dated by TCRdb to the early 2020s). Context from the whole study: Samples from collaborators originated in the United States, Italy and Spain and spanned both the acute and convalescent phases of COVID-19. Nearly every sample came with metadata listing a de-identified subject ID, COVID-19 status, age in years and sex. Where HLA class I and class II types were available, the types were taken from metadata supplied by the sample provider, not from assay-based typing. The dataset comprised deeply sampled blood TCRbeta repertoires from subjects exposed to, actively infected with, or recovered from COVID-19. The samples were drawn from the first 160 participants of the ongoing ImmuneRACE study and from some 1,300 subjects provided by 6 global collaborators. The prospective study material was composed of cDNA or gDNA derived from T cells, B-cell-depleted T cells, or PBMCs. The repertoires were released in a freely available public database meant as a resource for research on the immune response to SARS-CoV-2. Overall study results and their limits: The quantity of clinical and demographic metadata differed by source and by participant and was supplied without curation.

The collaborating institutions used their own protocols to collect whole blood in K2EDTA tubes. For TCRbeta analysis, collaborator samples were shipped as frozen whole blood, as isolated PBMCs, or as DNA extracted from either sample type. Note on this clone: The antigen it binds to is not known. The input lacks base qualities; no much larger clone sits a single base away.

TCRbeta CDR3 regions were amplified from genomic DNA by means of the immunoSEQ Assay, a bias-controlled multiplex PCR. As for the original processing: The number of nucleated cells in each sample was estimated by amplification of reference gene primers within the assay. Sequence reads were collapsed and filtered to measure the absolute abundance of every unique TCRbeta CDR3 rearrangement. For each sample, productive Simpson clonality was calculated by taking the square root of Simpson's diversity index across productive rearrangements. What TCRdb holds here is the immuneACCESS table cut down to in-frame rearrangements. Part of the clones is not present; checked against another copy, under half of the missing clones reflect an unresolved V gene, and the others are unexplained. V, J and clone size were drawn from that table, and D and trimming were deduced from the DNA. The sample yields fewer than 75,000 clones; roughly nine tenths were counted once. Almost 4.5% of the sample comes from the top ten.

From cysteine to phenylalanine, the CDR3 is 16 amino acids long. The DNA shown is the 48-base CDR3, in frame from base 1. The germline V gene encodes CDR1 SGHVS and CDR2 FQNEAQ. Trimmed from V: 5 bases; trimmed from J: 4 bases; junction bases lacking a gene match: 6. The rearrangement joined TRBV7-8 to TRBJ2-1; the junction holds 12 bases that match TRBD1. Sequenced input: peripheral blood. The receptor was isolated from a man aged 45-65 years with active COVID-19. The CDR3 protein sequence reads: CASSPPGQGAYNEQFF. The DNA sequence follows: TGTGCCAGCAGCCCCCCGGGACAGGGGGCTTACAATGAGCAGTTCTTC.